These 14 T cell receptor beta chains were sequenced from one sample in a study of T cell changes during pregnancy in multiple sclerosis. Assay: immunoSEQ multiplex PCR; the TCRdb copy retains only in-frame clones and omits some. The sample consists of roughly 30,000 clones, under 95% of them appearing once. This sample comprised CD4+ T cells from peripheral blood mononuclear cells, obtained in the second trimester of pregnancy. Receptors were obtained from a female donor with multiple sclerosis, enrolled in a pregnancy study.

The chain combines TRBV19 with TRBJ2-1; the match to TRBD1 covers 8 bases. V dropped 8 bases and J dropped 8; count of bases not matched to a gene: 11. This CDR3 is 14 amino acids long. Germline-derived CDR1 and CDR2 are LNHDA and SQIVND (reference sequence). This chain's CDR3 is CASDRGTGFDEQFF. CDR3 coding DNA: TGTGCCAGTGACAGGGGAACAGGGTTCGATGAGCAGTTCTTC.

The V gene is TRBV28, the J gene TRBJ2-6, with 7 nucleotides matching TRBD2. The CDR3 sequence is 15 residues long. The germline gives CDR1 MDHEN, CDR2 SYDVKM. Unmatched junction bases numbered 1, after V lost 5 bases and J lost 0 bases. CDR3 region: CASSRGSSGANVLTF. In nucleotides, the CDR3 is TGTGCCAGCAGTCGCGGGAGCTCTGGGGCCAACGTCCTGACTTTC.

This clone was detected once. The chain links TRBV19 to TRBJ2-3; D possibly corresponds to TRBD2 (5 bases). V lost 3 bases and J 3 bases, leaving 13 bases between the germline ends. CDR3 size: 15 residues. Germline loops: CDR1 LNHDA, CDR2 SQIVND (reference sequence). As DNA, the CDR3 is TGTGCCAGTAGTATTCAGCGGCGAGGAACAGATACGCAGTATTTT. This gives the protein CASSIQRRGTDTQYF.

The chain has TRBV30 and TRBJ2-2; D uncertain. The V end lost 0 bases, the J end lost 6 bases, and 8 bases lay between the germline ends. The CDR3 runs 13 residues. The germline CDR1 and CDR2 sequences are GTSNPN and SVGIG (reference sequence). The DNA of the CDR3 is TGTGCCTGGAGTGTACTTCTGGCCGGGGAGCTGTTTTTT. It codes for CAWSVLLAGELFF.

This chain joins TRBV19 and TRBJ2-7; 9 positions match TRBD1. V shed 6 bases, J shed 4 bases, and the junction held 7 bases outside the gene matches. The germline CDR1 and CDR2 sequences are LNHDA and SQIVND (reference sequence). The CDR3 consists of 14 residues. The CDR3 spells CASRSGTGRYEQYF. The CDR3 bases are TGTGCCAGTAGGTCCGGGACAGGGAGGTACGAGCAGTACTTC.

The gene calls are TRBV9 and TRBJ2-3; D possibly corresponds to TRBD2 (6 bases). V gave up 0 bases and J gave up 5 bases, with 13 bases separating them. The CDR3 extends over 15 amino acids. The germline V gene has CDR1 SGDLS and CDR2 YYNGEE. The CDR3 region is CASSVDRARGDTQYF. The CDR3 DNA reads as TGTGCCAGCAGCGTAGACCGGGCGCGGGGAGATACGCAGTATTTT.

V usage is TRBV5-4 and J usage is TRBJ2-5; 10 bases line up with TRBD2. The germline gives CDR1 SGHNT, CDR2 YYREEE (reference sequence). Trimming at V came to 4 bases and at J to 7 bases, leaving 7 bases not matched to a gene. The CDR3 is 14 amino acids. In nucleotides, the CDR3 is TGTGCCAGCAGCCCGGGACTAGCGCTGGGGACCCAGTACTTC. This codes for CASSPGLALGTQYF.

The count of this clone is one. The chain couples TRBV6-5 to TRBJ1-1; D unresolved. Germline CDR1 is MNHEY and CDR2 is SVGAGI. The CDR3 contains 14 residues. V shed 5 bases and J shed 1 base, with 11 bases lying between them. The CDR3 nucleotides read TGTGCCAGCAGTCCGCAATGGAGGAACACTGAAGCTTTCTTT. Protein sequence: CASSPQWRNTEAFF.

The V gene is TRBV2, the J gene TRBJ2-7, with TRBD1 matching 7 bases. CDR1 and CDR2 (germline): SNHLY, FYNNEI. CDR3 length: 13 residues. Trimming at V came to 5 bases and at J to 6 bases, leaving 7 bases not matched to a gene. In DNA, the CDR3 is TGTGCCAGCAGTAGTGACAGGGCAGGCGAGCAGTACTTC. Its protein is CASSSDRAGEQYF.

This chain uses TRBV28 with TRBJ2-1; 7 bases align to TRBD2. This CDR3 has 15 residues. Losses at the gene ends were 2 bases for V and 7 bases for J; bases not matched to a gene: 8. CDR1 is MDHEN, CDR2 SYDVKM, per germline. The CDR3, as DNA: TGTGCCAGCAGTTTAACCACGGATAGCGGGAATGAGCAGTTCTTC. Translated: CASSLTTDSGNEQFF.

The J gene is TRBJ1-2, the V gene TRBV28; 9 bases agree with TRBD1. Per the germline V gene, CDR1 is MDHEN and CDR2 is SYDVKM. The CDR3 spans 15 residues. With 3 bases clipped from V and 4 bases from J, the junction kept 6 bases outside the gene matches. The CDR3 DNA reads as TGTGCCAGCAGTTTTAGAGGACAGGGGATCTATGGCTACACCTTC. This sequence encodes CASSFRGQGIYGYTF.

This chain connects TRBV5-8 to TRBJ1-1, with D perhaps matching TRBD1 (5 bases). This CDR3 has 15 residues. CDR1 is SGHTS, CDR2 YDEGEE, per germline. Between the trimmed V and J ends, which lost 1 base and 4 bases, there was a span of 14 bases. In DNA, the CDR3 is TGTGCCAGCAGCTTGCTAGCAGGGAGGTTCACTGAAGCTTTCTTT. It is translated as CASSLLAGRFTEAFF.

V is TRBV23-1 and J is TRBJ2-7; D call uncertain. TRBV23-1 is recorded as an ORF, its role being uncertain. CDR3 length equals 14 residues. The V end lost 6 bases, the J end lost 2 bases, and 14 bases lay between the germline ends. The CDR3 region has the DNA TGCGCCAGCAGCCAACTAAGTTTACCCTACGAGCAGTACTTC. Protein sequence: CASSQLSLPYEQYF.

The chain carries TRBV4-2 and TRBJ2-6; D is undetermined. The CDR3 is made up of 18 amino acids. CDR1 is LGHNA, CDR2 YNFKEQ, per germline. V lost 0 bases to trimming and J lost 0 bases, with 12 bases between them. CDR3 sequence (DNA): TGTGCCAGCAGCCAAGAAACGAGTCGATACTCTGGGGCCAACGTCCTGACTTTC. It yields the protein CASSQETSRYSGANVLTF.